The 13 T cell receptor beta chains reported below all come from one sample, sequenced in a study of T cells in Graves' hyperthyroidism and ophthalmopathy. Template material for amplifying TCR beta CDR3 regions consisted of RNA transcripts. The study used the HTBI primer set for a first-round RT-PCR of the TCR CDR3. TCRdb reprocessed the multiplex PCR reads with MiXCR, giving one entry per CDR3 protein. The sample contains hundreds of thousands of distinct CDR3 sequences, roughly 24% of which appear only once. The sample was blood. The origin of the receptors is a woman aged 25-40 years with Graves' ophthalmopathy.

The chain recombines TRBV28 with TRBJ1-5; tentatively, D is TRBD1 (6 bases). CDR3 size: 16 residues. Per the germline V gene, CDR1 is MDHEN and CDR2 is SYDVKM. With 5 bases removed from V and 3 bases from J, the gap between germline ends came to 17 bases. The CDR3 spells CASSRRTGSDNQPQHF. The CDR3 DNA is TGTGCCAGCAGTAGGAGAACAGGGTCTGACAATCAGCCCCAGCATTTT.

The V gene is TRBV28, the J gene TRBJ1-5, with D maybe TRBD1 (5 bases). Trimming stripped 2 bases from V and 7 bases from J, with 9 bases between. Germline V gene sequence: CDR1 MDHEN, CDR2 SYDVKM. The CDR3 length is 13 residues. The CDR3 region has the DNA TGTGCCAGCAGTTTACCAGGGCCGCAGCCCCAGCATTTT. This encodes CASSLPGPQPQHF.

This clonotype was seen ten or more times. V is TRBV5-1 and J is TRBJ2-7; tentatively, D is TRBD2 (6 bases). The CDR3 contains 14 residues. Germline CDR1 is SGHRS and CDR2 is YFSETQ. V was pared by 2 bases and J by 3 bases, with 12 bases between. Here the CDR3 reads CASSFSGGNYEQYF. The CDR3 DNA is TGCGCCAGCAGCTTTTCCGGGGGAAACTACGAGCAGTACTTC.

This clonotype was recorded at least ten times. The chain uses TRBV10-3 and TRBJ2-2; D is possibly TRBD2 (5 bases). CDR1 is ENHRY and CDR2 is SYGVKD in the germline V gene. The CDR3 loop spans 13 amino acids. CDR3 amino acids: CGRVSGETGELFF. CDR3 DNA sequence: TGTGGGCGGGTTTCTGGAGAGACCGGGGAGCTGTTTTTT.

The V call is TRBV10-3, the J call TRBJ1-5, with 9 nucleotides matching TRBD1. CDR1 and CDR2 from the germline V gene are ENHRY and SYGVKD. J gave up 8 bases and V 11 bases, and 16 bases lay outside the gene matches. The CDR3 contains 15 residues. The CDR3 loop reads CAGAIGQGTRKPQHF. As DNA, the CDR3 is TGTGCCGGGGCCATCGGACAGGGGACGAGAAAGCCCCAGCATTTT.

This clonotype has a handful of counts. This chain uses TRBV2 with TRBJ2-7; D is unresolved. Germline CDR1 reads SNHLY; CDR2 reads FYNNEI. The CDR3 extends over 13 amino acids. V was clipped by 5 bases and J by 2 bases, with 10 bases between them. In DNA, the CDR3 is TGTGCCAGCAGTCCGGTCAACACCTACGAGCAGTACTTC. Its protein is CASSPVNTYEQYF.

A few counts support this clonotype. The chain has TRBV11-2 and TRBJ1-1; possibly TRBD1 for D (5 bases). This CDR3 is 16 amino acids long. CDR1 is SGHAT and CDR2 is FQNNGV in the germline V gene. V lost 3 bases to trimming and J lost 1 base, with 15 bases between them. CDR3 nucleotides: TGTGCCAGCAGCTTGCTGTGGGGCAGTGGGAACACTGAAGCTTTCTTT. Residues: CASSLLWGSGNTEAFF.

This clonotype was picked up many times. The rearrangement links TRBV6-1 to TRBJ2-7; D gene ambiguous. The CDR3 sequence is 14 residues long. Germline V gives CDR1 MNHNS, CDR2 SASEGT. Trimming stripped 7 bases from V and 3 bases from J, with 16 bases between. CDR3: CASTVRVRDYEQYF. Here the CDR3 DNA reads TGTGCCAGCACGGTTCGGGTCAGAGACTACGAGCAGTACTTC.

This clonotype was seen once. V and J are TRBV29-1 and TRBJ2-7; 11 bases map to TRBD2. CDR3 length equals 17 residues. The trim removed 6 bases at V and 7 bases at J, leaving 20 bases unmatched. Germline CDR1 is SQVTM and CDR2 is ANQGSEA. CDR3 coding DNA: TGCAGCGTCACACTAGCGGGAGACACCTCGATCACGGGGGAGCAGTACTTC. It yields the protein CSVTLAGDTSITGEQYF.

This clonotype was seen many times. The chain employs TRBV6-5 and TRBJ2-5; maybe TRBD1 (6 bases). V lost 6 bases, J lost 1 base, and 18 bases lay in between. CDR3 length equals 16 residues. CDR1 and CDR2 from the germline V gene are MNHEY and SVGAGI. The CDR3 region is CASRVGQTTSQETQYF. As DNA, the CDR3 is TGTGCCAGCAGAGTAGGACAGACAACCTCCCAAGAGACCCAGTACTTC.

The rearrangement uses TRBV19 and TRBJ1-1, with D maybe TRBD1 (5 bases). The germline V and J ends were trimmed by 6 bases and 5 bases, with 19 bases remaining between them. Per germline, CDR1 LNHDA and CDR2 SQIVND (reference sequence). CDR3 length equals 15 residues. The CDR3 nucleotides are TGTGCCAGTAGCCCCCCAACCGGGACGGGGACTGAAGCTTTCTTT. Translation: CASSPPTGTGTEAFF. Full variable domain (rest looked up from reference TRBV19 and TRBJ1-1): DGGITQSPKYLFRKEGQNVTLSCEQNLNHDAMYWYRQDPGQGLRLIYYSQIVNDFQKGDIAEGYSVSREKKESFPLTVTSAQKNPTAFYLCASSPPTGTGTEAFFGQGTRLTVV.

This clonotype was observed many times. The CDR3 DNA sequence: TGTGCCAGCAGTTACTCGATCGGGGACTACGAGCAGTACTTC. Its protein is CASSYSIGDYEQYF. The chain employs TRBV6-5 and TRBJ2-7; perhaps TRBD2 as D (5 bases). Germline assignment: CDR1 MNHEY and CDR2 SVGAGI. Trimming took 0 bases from V and 3 from J, leaving 9 bases between them. CDR3 length: 14 amino acids.

The gene calls are TRBV12-5 and TRBJ1-1; 11 bases are a match to TRBD1. The CDR3 loop spans 15 amino acids. The germline gives CDR1 LGHNT, CDR2 FRNRAP. The ends lost 7 bases at V and 3 bases at J; junction bases unmatched: 7. This CDR3 reads CASAPDRGLHTEAFF. CDR3 in DNA: TGTGCTAGTGCCCCGGACAGGGGGCTGCACACTGAAGCTTTCTTT. Drawing the rest from reference TRBV12-5 and TRBJ1-1, the complete variable domain is DARVTQTPRHKVTEMGQEVTMRCQPILGHNTVFWYRQTMMQGLELLAYFRNRAPLDDSGMPKDRFSAEMPDATLATLKIQPSEPRDSAVYFCASAPDRGLHTEAFFGQGTRLTVV.